Following are 30 T cell receptor beta chains from one sample sequenced in a study of T cell clonotyping in hematopoietic cell transplantation. The table came from immunoSEQ multiplex PCR; TCRdb's copy has only in-frame clones and leaves some out. The sample shows under 5,000 clones, about 95% of them seen only once. The sequences come from PBMCs, collected 180 days after allogeneic stem cell transplant. Source of these receptors: a male patient aged 55 to 69 who had an allogeneic stem cell transplant from a related donor, so the T cells may come from the graft donor. Some clones in this sample may be carry-over from other donors' samples.

V and J are TRBV7-3 and TRBJ2-7; D gene uncertain. V dropped 1 base and J dropped 5 bases, with 9 bases sitting between them. CDR1 and CDR2 (germline): SGHTA, FQGTGA. The CDR3 has 13 amino acids. The CDR3 loop is CASSLNSADEQYF. CDR3 DNA sequence: TGTGCCAGCAGCTTAAATTCTGCTGACGAGCAGTACTTC.

V is TRBV5-4 and J is TRBJ2-7; D call uncertain. V shed 2 bases and J shed 2 bases, with 8 bases lying between them. The CDR3 is 13 residues long. CDR1 is SGHNT, CDR2 YYREEE, per germline (reference sequence). CDR3 region: CASSFGPTYEQYF. As DNA, the CDR3 is TGTGCCAGCAGCTTTGGTCCGACCTACGAGCAGTACTTC.

The chain joins TRBV7-2 to TRBJ2-3; D is ambiguous. With 5 bases removed from V and 5 bases from J, the gap between germline ends came to 11 bases. Per germline, CDR1 SGHTA and CDR2 FQGNSA. The CDR3 consists of 13 residues. The CDR3 DNA reads TGTGCCAGCAGCATTTCACAGAGAGATACGCAGTATTTT. Protein product: CASSISQRDTQYF.

This rearrangement joins TRBV2 to TRBJ2-7, with 7 bases matching TRBD1. The trim removed 7 bases at V and 0 bases at J, leaving 3 bases unmatched. In germline, CDR1 is SNHLY, CDR2 FYNNEI. This CDR3 spans 13 amino acids. As DNA, the CDR3 is TGTGCCAGCAACCGGGACAGCTCCTACGAGCAGTACTTC. It specifies CASNRDSSYEQYF.

This chain joins TRBV10-3 and TRBJ2-2, with a tentative D call TRBD1 (5 bases). Germline V gene lookup returns CDR1 ENHRY and CDR2 SYGVKD. Trimming took 6 bases from V and 1 from J, leaving 9 bases between them. The CDR3 spans 14 residues. CDR3 loop: CAIRPQGNTGELFF. The CDR3 DNA sequence: TGTGCCATCAGGCCTCAGGGGAACACCGGGGAGCTGTTTTTT.

This clone was detected a few times. The rearrangement uses TRBV5-6 and TRBJ2-5, with a possible D match to TRBD1 (5 bases). Trimming removed 5 bases at V and 5 bases at J, with 13 bases between. The CDR3 contains 13 residues. Germline CDR1 is SGHDT and CDR2 is YYEEEE. The CDR3, as DNA: TGTGCCAGCAGTCCAGGGTTGGGGGAGACCCAGTACTTC. This gives the protein CASSPGLGETQYF. The entire variable domain, with the rest obtained from reference TRBV5-6 and TRBJ2-5, is as follows: DAGVTQSPTHLIKTRGQQVTLRCSPKSGHDTVSWYQQALGQGPQFIFQYYEEEERQRGNFPDRFSGHQFPNYSSELNVNALLLGDSALYLCASSPGLGETQYFGPGTRLLVL.

V usage is TRBV29-1 and J usage is TRBJ1-6, with 9 bases lining up with TRBD1. The CDR3 is 12 amino acids. Per germline, CDR1 SQVTM and CDR2 ANQGSEA. The V gene end was trimmed by 6 bases and the J gene end by 8 bases; junction bases not matched to a gene: 2. The CDR3 loop reads CSVGQGDSPLHF. CDR3 nucleotide sequence: TGCAGCGTGGGACAGGGAGATTCACCCCTCCACTTT.

This clone was found once. A read error may account for a junction end that differs from germline. The V gene is TRBV5-5, the J gene TRBJ2-7; 11 bases match TRBD2. The germline V gene has CDR1 SGHKS and CDR2 YYEKEE (reference sequence). The CDR3 is made up of 14 amino acids. The DNA of the CDR3 is TGCGCCAGCAGCCAAGGGGTTTCTAGCGGGAGGCCGTACTTC. Its translation: CASSQGVSSGRPYF.

The V gene is TRBV6-5, the J gene TRBJ2-7; D is uncertain. The germline V gene has CDR1 MNHEY and CDR2 SVGAGI. V was shortened by 6 bases and J by 6 bases, with 12 bases between the two germline ends. There are 12 residues in the CDR3. CDR3 DNA: TGTGCCAGCAGGGTGAGCAACGGCGAGCAGTACTTC. Encoded protein: CASRVSNGEQYF.

This chain connects TRBV18 to TRBJ2-7; D unclear. The CDR3 is made up of 14 amino acids. Germline-derived CDR1 and CDR2 are KGHSH and LQKENI. Trimming stripped 3 bases from V and 0 bases from J, with 9 bases between. CDR3 loop: CASSPRLGSYEQYF. The CDR3, as DNA: TGTGCCAGCTCACCCCGACTCGGCTCCTACGAGCAGTACTTC.

The V gene is TRBV7-6, the J gene TRBJ2-5; D unresolved. The CDR3 has 12 amino acids. Between the trimmed V and J ends, which lost 0 bases and 2 bases, there was a span of 1 base. Germline CDR1 is SGHVS and CDR2 is FNYEAQ. As DNA, the CDR3 is TGTGCCAGCAGCTTAGCTCAAGAGACCCAGTACTTC. It yields the protein CASSLAQETQYF. Using reference TRBV7-6 and TRBJ2-5 for the parts outside the CDR3, the full variable domain is GAGVSQSPRYKVTKRGQDVALRCDPISGHVSLYWYRQALGQGPEFLTYFNYEAQQDKSGLPNDRFSAERPEGSISTLTIQRTEQRDSAMYRCASSLAQETQYFGPGTRLLVL.

The V call is TRBV6-6, the J call TRBJ1-1, with a weak D call TRBD1 (5 bases). V shed 2 bases and J shed 9 bases, with 10 bases lying between them. The CDR3 is 12 amino acids. Germline loops: CDR1 MNHNY, CDR2 SVGAGI (reference sequence). The CDR3 region has the DNA TGTGCCAGCAGTTACACAGGTACCCAAGCTTTCTTT. Protein product: CASSYTGTQAFF.

This clone was detected only once. This chain's CDR3 is CASGSLNSPLHF. The CDR3 DNA sequence: TGTGCCAGCGGGTCCCTGAATTCACCCCTCCACTTT. The V gene is TRBV10-3, the J gene TRBJ1-6; D is ambiguous. Germline V gives CDR1 ENHRY, CDR2 SYGVKD. V lost 10 bases to trimming and J lost 7 bases, with 11 bases between them. CDR3 size: 12 residues.

The table lists this clone with a count of one. J is TRBJ2-7 and V is TRBV7-2; the match to TRBD2 covers 7 bases. The V gene's germline CDR1 is SGHTA and CDR2 FQGNSA. The CDR3 consists of 14 residues. The junction had 4 bases not matched to a gene; V was cut back by 3 bases and J by 2 bases. CDR3 loop: CASSFGGTAYEQYF. The CDR3 DNA reads TGTGCCAGCAGCTTCGGGGGGACGGCCTACGAGCAGTACTTC. Filled out from reference TRBV7-2 and TRBJ2-7, the complete variable domain reads GAGVSQSPSNKVTEKGKDVELRCDPISGHTALYWYRQSLGQGLEFLIYFQGNSAPDKSGLPSDRFSAERTGGSVSTLTIQRTQQEDSAVYLCASSFGGTAYEQYFGPGTRLTVT.

This chain connects TRBV30 to TRBJ1-1; D is uncertain. The CDR3 is made up of 11 amino acids. Between the trimmed V and J ends, which lost 0 bases and 6 bases, there was a span of 5 bases. CDR1 and CDR2 (germline): GTSNPN, SVGIG (reference sequence). In DNA form, the CDR3 reads TGTGCCTGGAGTGTATTGGCTGAAGCTTTCTTT. Its protein product is CAWSVLAEAFF.

V gene TRBV30 combines with J gene TRBJ1-1; D call uncertain. This CDR3 spans 12 amino acids. The germline V gene has CDR1 GTSNPN and CDR2 SVGIG (reference sequence). V was pared by 3 bases and J by 3 bases, with 8 bases between. This CDR3 reads CAWRERDTEAFF. The DNA of the CDR3 is TGTGCCTGGAGGGAACGGGACACTGAAGCTTTCTTT.

V usage is TRBV15 and J usage is TRBJ2-1; TRBD1 might be the D (5 bases). V was shortened by 1 base and J by 9 bases, with 7 bases between the two germline ends. Germline V gene data show CDR1 as LNHNV and CDR2 as YYDKDF (reference sequence). The CDR3 is made up of 12 amino acids. CDR3: CATSRGGGEQFF. DNA of the CDR3: TGTGCCACCAGCAGAGGGGGCGGTGAGCAGTTCTTC.

This sequence joins TRBV19 and TRBJ1-1; no reliable D call. The CDR3 is made up of 11 amino acids. CDR1 is LNHDA, CDR2 SQIVND, per germline (reference sequence). V was cut by 5 bases and J by 7 bases, with 8 bases left in between. DNA for the CDR3: TGTGCCAGTAGTGTGCAGAGTGAAGCTTTCTTT. Protein product: CASSVQSEAFF.

Only one count was recorded for this clone. The rearrangement joins TRBV7-2 to TRBJ2-6, with D possibly matching TRBD1 (5 bases). CDR1 is SGHTA, CDR2 FQGNSA, per germline. The CDR3 runs to 19 residues. Trimming took off 7 bases at V and 0 bases at J, with 22 bases between the two ends. This CDR3 reads CASNIAGAKYTSGANVLTF. The CDR3 nucleotides are TGTGCCAGCAACATCGCTGGGGCAAAGTACACCTCTGGGGCCAACGTCCTGACTTTC.

The chain has TRBV5-4 and TRBJ2-5, with TRBD1 matching over 12 bases. V lost 4 bases, J lost 7 bases, and 8 bases stayed unmatched. The CDR3 runs 15 residues. In germline, CDR1 is SGHNT, CDR2 YYREEE (reference sequence). The DNA of the CDR3 is TGTGCCAGCAGCCCCCGGGACAGGGGGCGCGGGACCCAGTACTTC. This encodes CASSPRDRGRGTQYF.

The V and J genes are TRBV12-2 and TRBJ2-7; the table assigns TRBD2, which was not confirmed against the DNA. TRBV12-2 is termed a pseudogene. The CDR3 is 16 amino acids. The CDR3 DNA reads TGTGCAAGTCGCTTAGCGCTAAACCCGACTGGCTACGAGCAGTACTTC. Translated: CASRLALNPTGYEQYF.

This clone is a singleton in its sample. This chain uses TRBV7-2 with TRBJ2-7, with a possible D match to TRBD2 (7 bases). The CDR3 sequence is 13 residues long. Trimming stripped 3 bases from V and 9 bases from J, with 15 bases between. Per the germline V gene, CDR1 is SGHTA and CDR2 is FQGNSA. Written as DNA, the CDR3 is TGTGCCAGCAGCTTGACGGGGGGCCCTCCGCAGTACTTC. Its translation is CASSLTGGPPQYF.

The chain uses TRBV5-5 and TRBJ2-7, with 10 bases fitting TRBD1. The CDR3 extends over 17 amino acids. Germline CDR1 is SGHKS and CDR2 is YYEKEE (reference sequence). J lost 1 base, V lost 0 bases, and 7 bases had no gene match. The CDR3 nucleotides are TGTGCCAGCAGCTTGGCCCCGACAGGGGGCTTATCCTACGAGCAGTACTTC. This encodes CASSLAPTGGLSYEQYF.

The J gene is TRBJ2-7, the V gene TRBV5-1, with 9 bases identical to TRBD2. Germline CDR1 reads SGHRS; CDR2 reads YFSETQ. V lost 0 bases, J lost 2 bases, and 3 bases stayed unmatched. CDR3 length: 15 residues. Here the CDR3 reads CASSLASGDAYEQYF. In nucleotides, the CDR3 is TGCGCCAGCAGCTTGGCTAGCGGGGACGCCTACGAGCAGTACTTC. Based on the CDR3 plus reference TRBV5-1 and TRBJ2-7, the full variable domain is KAGVTQTPRYLIKTRGQQVTLSCSPISGHRSVSWYQQTPGQGLQFLFEYFSETQRNKGNFPGRFSGRQFSNSRSEMNVSTLELGDSALYLCASSLASGDAYEQYFGPGTRLTVT.

This chain uses TRBV9 with TRBJ1-6; 7 positions match TRBD1. V dropped 7 bases and J dropped 0; count of bases not matched to a gene: 16. CDR1 and CDR2 from the germline V gene are SGDLS and YYNGEE. The CDR3 sequence is 19 residues long. CDR3 sequence reads: CASGDQQGPAGSYNSPLHF. As DNA, the CDR3 is TGTGCCAGCGGGGATCAACAGGGGCCCGCGGGCTCCTATAATTCACCCCTCCACTTT.

The V and J genes are TRBV2 and TRBJ2-5; D might be TRBD2 (6 bases). Trimming left V 6 bases short and J 7 bases short, with 21 bases between. The CDR3 runs to 15 residues. Germline loops: CDR1 SNHLY, CDR2 FYNNEI. This CDR3 reads CASRGDSTSPGTQYF. As DNA, the CDR3 is TGTGCCAGCAGGGGGGACTCCACCTCACCCGGGACCCAGTACTTC.

The chain carries TRBV21-1 and TRBJ2-5. The assigned J gene may be wrong: the sequence end matches TRBJ2-7 better. TRBV21-1 is termed a pseudogene. The CDR3 covers 14 residues. The CDR3 here is CASTPRAPLCEQYF. In DNA form, the CDR3 reads TGTGCCAGCACCCCTAGGGCGCCACTCTGCGAGCAGTACTTC.

This clone was seen only a few times. This chain uses TRBV5-5 with TRBJ1-2; tentative D call: TRBD1 (5 bases). CDR1 is SGHKS and CDR2 is YYEKEE in the germline V gene (reference sequence). V was cut by 0 bases and J by 6 bases, with 15 bases left in between. The CDR3 loop spans 15 amino acids. The chain's CDR3 is CASSLAVGTQHGYTF. CDR3 nucleotide sequence: TGTGCCAGCAGCTTGGCAGTAGGGACGCAGCATGGCTACACCTTC.

The rearrangement links TRBV19 to TRBJ1-1; no definite D call. Germline V gene data show CDR1 as LNHDA and CDR2 as SQIVND (reference sequence). This CDR3 has 16 residues. Trimming cost V 2 bases and J 0 bases, with 13 bases left between them. Here the CDR3 reads CASSIPGGIMNTEAFF. CDR3 DNA sequence: TGTGCCAGTAGTATACCTGGAGGGATCATGAACACTGAAGCTTTCTTT. Looking up the rest from reference TRBV19 and TRBJ1-1 gives the full variable domain: DGGITQSPKYLFRKEGQNVTLSCEQNLNHDAMYWYRQDPGQGLRLIYYSQIVNDFQKGDIAEGYSVSREKKESFPLTVTSAQKNPTAFYLCASSIPGGIMNTEAFFGQGTRLTVV.

This clone occurred a few times. The chain uses TRBV18 and TRBJ1-2; D perhaps matches TRBD1 (6 bases). Germline CDR1 is KGHSH and CDR2 is LQKENI. Deletions cut 3 bases from V and 4 bases from J, with 12 bases between. There are 14 residues in the CDR3. CDR3 nucleotides: TGTGCCAGCTCACCCCGGACAGAAAGCTATGGCTACACCTTC. Translating it yields CASSPRTESYGYTF. The whole variable domain, filled in from reference TRBV18 and TRBJ1-2, reads NAGVMQNPRHLVRRRGQEARLRCSPMKGHSHVYWYRQLPEEGLKFMVYLQKENIIDESGMPKERFSAEFPKEGPSILRIQQVVRGDSAAYFCASSPRTESYGYTFGSGTRLTVV.